This TCR beta chain was observed in a study of blood T cell repertoires in COVID-19. As for the study in general: The United States, Italy and Spain provided the acute and convalescent COVID-19 samples. Sample material is recorded as cDNA or gDNA derived from T cells, B-cell-depleted T cells, or PBMCs.

Generated by immunoSEQ multiplex PCR, the TCRdb table keeps only in-frame clones and is missing some. This sample has 120,000 to 150,000 clones; around nine tenths occur once, and the top ten carry 2% to 2.5%. The CDR3 loop spans 16 amino acids. Germline loops: CDR1 SGDLS, CDR2 YYNGEE. Trimming removed 0 bases from V and 5 bases from J; junction bases left unmatched: 7. This clonotype originated in a human donor in a cohort sampled during active COVID-19. This chain uses TRBV9 with TRBJ2-3; 9 bases fit TRBD2. What was sequenced was peripheral blood. The CDR3 loop is CASSVGSAGGVDTQYF. In DNA, the CDR3 is TGTGCCAGCAGCGTAGGTTCAGCGGGAGGAGTAGATACGCAGTATTTT.